A selection of T cell receptor beta chains follows, all from one sample in a study of blood T cell repertoires in COVID-19. Here immunoSEQ multiplex PCR was the method, and the copy in TCRdb shows in-frame clones only, minus some. The sample shows 140,000 to 150,000 clones, about 87% of them seen only once. The sample consisted of peripheral blood. The receptors derive from a woman between 50 and 59 years old with acute or convalescent COVID-19. Each CDR3 is given with its conserved first and last residue. D genes are given only for firm matches. Clone size is stated in some rows and not others, as once, few, many or a class when expanded.

D gene: .
V gene: TRBV30
CDR3 length: 13
J gene: TRBJ1-3
clone size: few
CDR3 protein: CAWADNSGNTIYF
CDR3 DNA: TGTGCCTGGGCTGACAACTCTGGAAACACCATATATTTT

D gene: .
V gene: TRBV28
CDR3 length: 15
J gene: TRBJ2-3
clone size: .
CDR3 protein: CASSPLQGRRDTQYF
CDR3 DNA: TGTGCCAGCAGTCCCCTCCAGGGGCGTAGAGATACGCAGTATTTT

D gene: .
V gene: TRBV5-1
CDR3 length: 14
J gene: TRBJ1-1
clone size: .
CDR3 protein: CASSQTGTNTEAFF
CDR3 DNA: TGCGCCAGCAGTCAAACAGGGACGAACACTGAAGCTTTCTTT

D gene: TRBD2
V gene: TRBV9
CDR3 length: 14
J gene: TRBJ2-1
clone size: .
CDR3 protein: CASSAGTSGGEQFF
CDR3 DNA: TGTGCCAGCAGCGCCGGGACTAGCGGGGGTGAGCAGTTCTTC

D gene: TRBD2
V gene: TRBV7-3
CDR3 length: 15
J gene: TRBJ2-1
clone size: .
CDR3 protein: CASSLGGTSGSEQFF
CDR3 DNA: TGTGCCAGCAGCTTAGGTGGCACTAGCGGCTCAGAGCAGTTCTTC

D gene: TRBD2
V gene: TRBV10-2
CDR3 length: 15
J gene: TRBJ2-3
clone size: .
CDR3 protein: CASSALAGDTDTQYF
CDR3 DNA: TGCGCCAGCAGTGCACTAGCGGGGGACACAGATACGCAGTATTTT

D gene: TRBD1
V gene: TRBV27
CDR3 length: 16
J gene: TRBJ1-2
clone size: .
CDR3 protein: CASSLFGGQANYGYTF
CDR3 DNA: TGTGCCAGCAGTTTATTTGGGGGACAGGCTAACTATGGCTACACCTTC

D gene: .
V gene: TRBV10-1
CDR3 length: 14
J gene: TRBJ1-5
clone size: .
CDR3 protein: CASSEYRDGQPQHF
CDR3 DNA: TGCGCCAGCAGTGAGTACAGGGACGGGCAGCCCCAGCATTTT

D gene: TRBD2
V gene: TRBV7-9
CDR3 length: 16
J gene: TRBJ2-3
clone size: .
CDR3 protein: CASSLALTSELDTQYF
CDR3 DNA: TGTGCCAGCAGCTTAGCGCTGACTAGCGAGTTAGATACGCAGTATTTT

D gene: .
V gene: TRBV5-4
CDR3 length: 15
J gene: TRBJ1-1
clone size: .
CDR3 protein: CASSLHQGEATEAFF
CDR3 DNA: TGTGCCAGCAGCTTGCATCAGGGTGAGGCCACTGAAGCTTTCTTT

D gene: TRBD2
V gene: TRBV9
CDR3 length: 15
J gene: TRBJ2-2
clone size: .
CDR3 protein: CASSEPSGGTGELFF
CDR3 DNA: TGTGCCAGCAGCGAACCTAGCGGGGGCACCGGGGAGCTGTTTTTT

D gene: TRBD1
V gene: TRBV19
CDR3 length: 16
J gene: TRBJ2-1
clone size: .
CDR3 protein: CASRPTGGNSYHEQFF
CDR3 DNA: TGTGCCAGTAGGCCGACAGGGGGGAACTCCTACCATGAGCAGTTCTTC

D gene: TRBD2
V gene: TRBV6-5
CDR3 length: 12
J gene: TRBJ2-7
clone size: .
CDR3 protein: CASRGLAYEQYF
CDR3 DNA: TGTGCCAGCAGAGGACTAGCCTACGAGCAGTACTTC

D gene: TRBD2
V gene: TRBV15
CDR3 length: 17
J gene: TRBJ2-3
clone size: .
CDR3 protein: CATSRDSLAGGTDTQYF
CDR3 DNA: TGTGCCACCAGCAGAGATTCACTAGCGGGAGGCACAGATACGCAGTATTTT

D gene: .
V gene: TRBV12-3/TRBV12-4
CDR3 length: 13
J gene: TRBJ1-2
clone size: .
CDR3 protein: CASSLTVDNGYTF
CDR3 DNA: TGTGCCAGCAGTCTGACAGTGGATAATGGCTACACCTTC

D gene: .
V gene: TRBV28
CDR3 length: 16
J gene: TRBJ1-3
clone size: .
CDR3 protein: CASSLEGGASGNTIYF
CDR3 DNA: TGTGCCAGCAGTTTGGAAGGAGGAGCTTCTGGAAACACCATATATTTT

D gene: .
V gene: TRBV4-1
CDR3 length: 15
J gene: TRBJ1-4
clone size: .
CDR3 protein: CASSQDPGVGEKLFF
CDR3 DNA: TGCGCCAGCAGCCAAGACCCGGGGGTCGGTGAAAAACTGTTTTTT

D gene: TRBD2
V gene: TRBV6-1
CDR3 length: 16
J gene: TRBJ2-5
clone size: .
CDR3 protein: CASSENGGSPQETQYF
CDR3 DNA: TGTGCCAGCAGTGAGAATGGCGGGAGCCCACAAGAGACCCAGTACTTC

D gene: .
V gene: TRBV5-6
CDR3 length: 15
J gene: TRBJ1-3
clone size: few
CDR3 protein: CASSMRTVAGNTIYF
CDR3 DNA: TGTGCCAGCAGCATGCGGACAGTAGCTGGAAACACCATATATTTT

D gene: TRBD2
V gene: TRBV28
CDR3 length: 17
J gene: TRBJ2-2
clone size: once
CDR3 protein: CASSFPGLADYTGELFF
CDR3 DNA: TGTGCCAGCAGCTTCCCGGGACTAGCGGACTACACCGGGGAGCTGTTTTTT

D gene: .
V gene: TRBV2
CDR3 length: 15
J gene: TRBJ1-5
clone size: .
CDR3 protein: CASRPDSYSNQPQHF
CDR3 DNA: TGTGCCAGCAGGCCAGACAGTTATAGCAATCAGCCCCAGCATTTT

D gene: .
V gene: TRBV5-1
CDR3 length: 14
J gene: TRBJ1-1
clone size: .
CDR3 protein: CASGPTATNTEAFF
CDR3 DNA: TGCGCCAGCGGACCGACAGCAACGAACACTGAAGCTTTCTTT

D gene: .
V gene: TRBV7-8
CDR3 length: 16
J gene: TRBJ2-2
clone size: .
CDR3 protein: CASSSPSRTNTGELFF
CDR3 DNA: TGTGCCAGCAGCTCTCCAAGTAGGACTAACACCGGGGAGCTGTTTTTT

D gene: .
V gene: TRBV4-2
CDR3 length: 13
J gene: TRBJ1-2
clone size: .
CDR3 protein: CASSQEGGYGYTF
CDR3 DNA: TGTGCCAGCAGCCAAGAGGGGGGATATGGCTACACCTTC

D gene: .
V gene: TRBV9
CDR3 length: 15
J gene: TRBJ2-3
clone size: .
CDR3 protein: CASSVATYYTDTQYF
CDR3 DNA: TGTGCCAGCAGCGTAGCTACCTACTACACAGATACGCAGTATTTT

D gene: TRBD1
V gene: TRBV19
CDR3 length: 14
J gene: TRBJ2-1
clone size: .
CDR3 protein: CASSYGQGTYEQFF
CDR3 DNA: TGTGCCAGTAGTTACGGACAGGGGACGTATGAGCAGTTCTTC